A selection of T cell receptor beta chains follows, all from one sample in a study of OX40 agonist ivuxolimab in advanced cancers. The repertoire was sequenced with immunoSEQ multiplex PCR; TCRdb's copy has only in-frame clones and lacks some. The sample contains around 26,000 clones, about 74% of which appear only once. Material: CD4+ or CD8+ T cells sorted from blood, obtained in a trial of the OX40 agonist ivuxolimab. All receptors derive from an adult with an advanced solid tumor such as melanoma, head and neck, liver or kidney cancer. Each CDR3 is given without its conserved first and last residue.

J gene,V gene,CDR3 protein
TRBJ1-6,TRBV9,ASSAGDSPLH
TRBJ2-7,TRBV27,ASSPSRQHYEQY
TRBJ2-7,TRBV6-5,ASSTGTGKAYEQY
TRBJ1-4,TRBV5-4,ASSGTGTGLEKLF
TRBJ2-3,TRBV5-1,ASSLGQVGDTQY
TRBJ2-5,TRBV11-2,ASSLGTGKTETQY
TRBJ2-2,TRBV7-2,ASSEQGGFNTGELF
TRBJ2-7,TRBV6-5,ASSEGESYEQY
TRBJ1-4,TRBV6-5,ASRPRFATNEKLF
TRBJ2-3,TRBV7-9,ASSRKVPGVTDTQY
TRBJ2-3,TRBV18,ASSPPSPEGTQY
TRBJ2-1,TRBV29-1,SVSGGSYNEQF
TRBJ1-1,TRBV18,ASSPAYRDGTEAF
TRBJ2-3,TRBV30,AWSVGPPSDTQY
TRBJ2-7,TRBV10-3,AITDRDQRYEQY
TRBJ1-1,TRBV2,ASSGGVRGSMNTEAF
TRBJ1-2,TRBV19,ASSIALTDRAGYT
TRBJ1-3,TRBV6-6,AIRGNGNTIY
TRBJ2-5,TRBV5-8,ASSLDRETQY
TRBJ1-2,TRBV19,ASTRGTGGDYGYT